The rows below give T cell receptor beta chains drawn from one sample of a study of T cell responses to AZD1222 COVID-19 vaccine. Using immunoSEQ multiplex PCR, the repertoire was profiled, and TCRdb retains in-frame clones only, with some absent. The sample carries around 120,000 clones, roughly nine tenths recorded once. Source: peripheral blood, taken on day 0 of AZD1222 vaccination. The receptor set was obtained from an adult in good health. Each CDR3 is given without its conserved first and last residue. The order of the fields is J gene, D gene, V gene, CDR3 protein. D genes are given only for firm matches.

j_gene: TRBJ1-1
d_gene: .
v_gene: TRBV6-5
CDR3aa: ASMRVEAF

j_gene: TRBJ2-3
d_gene: .
v_gene: TRBV10-1
CDR3aa: ASSGTGRITDTQY

j_gene: TRBJ1-3
d_gene: .
v_gene: TRBV30
CDR3aa: AWRTSFSARSSGNTIY

j_gene: TRBJ1-1
d_gene: .
v_gene: TRBV9
CDR3aa: ASSVGVGDTEAF

j_gene: TRBJ1-2
d_gene: .
v_gene: TRBV7-9
CDR3aa: ASSPDRSDGYT

j_gene: TRBJ2-7
d_gene: .
v_gene: TRBV3-1/TRBV3-2
CDR3aa: ASSQGPRAGSYEQY

j_gene: TRBJ1-1
d_gene: .
v_gene: TRBV28
CDR3aa: ASCLSPTEAF

j_gene: TRBJ2-7
d_gene: TRBD2
v_gene: TRBV10-3
CDR3aa: AIRRLAAYEQY

j_gene: TRBJ2-1
d_gene: .
v_gene: TRBV19
CDR3aa: ASSRGLLYNEQF

j_gene: TRBJ1-6
d_gene: .
v_gene: TRBV25-1
CDR3aa: ASKGDGNSPLH

j_gene: TRBJ1-1
d_gene: .
v_gene: TRBV6-1
CDR3aa: ASSDPSSGSLEAF

j_gene: TRBJ1-1
d_gene: .
v_gene: TRBV4-2
CDR3aa: ASSRSGTEAF

j_gene: TRBJ1-5
d_gene: TRBD1
v_gene: TRBV28
CDR3aa: ASSSSGQGNQPQH

j_gene: TRBJ2-1
d_gene: .
v_gene: TRBV5-4
CDR3aa: ASSLVNRLADEQF

j_gene: TRBJ2-3
d_gene: .
v_gene: TRBV11-3
CDR3aa: ASSLQYPTDTQY

j_gene: TRBJ1-5
d_gene: TRBD1
v_gene: TRBV19
CDR3aa: ASSTTRGGYNQPQH

j_gene: TRBJ2-5
d_gene: TRBD2
v_gene: TRBV3-1/TRBV3-2
CDR3aa: ASSLPIGLAGGPQETQY

j_gene: TRBJ1-2
d_gene: TRBD1
v_gene: TRBV5-1
CDR3aa: ASSLRPGTDGYT

j_gene: TRBJ2-1
d_gene: TRBD2
v_gene: TRBV7-2
CDR3aa: ASSPAGTRGNEQF

j_gene: TRBJ1-1
d_gene: .
v_gene: TRBV29-1
CDR3aa: SVASQAANTEAF

j_gene: TRBJ2-1
d_gene: .
v_gene: TRBV18
CDR3aa: ASSPDNIPSDEQF

j_gene: TRBJ1-5
d_gene: .
v_gene: TRBV5-1
CDR3aa: ASSLGPRQPQH

j_gene: TRBJ2-1
d_gene: TRBD2
v_gene: TRBV5-1
CDR3aa: ASSLISGGSLDEQF

j_gene: TRBJ2-3
d_gene: .
v_gene: TRBV28
CDR3aa: ASTQTGYRHTQY

j_gene: TRBJ1-4
d_gene: TRBD1
v_gene: TRBV9
CDR3aa: ASSARAGGEKLF

j_gene: TRBJ1-4
d_gene: .
v_gene: TRBV14
CDR3aa: ASSQRVADEKLF

j_gene: TRBJ2-1
d_gene: TRBD2
v_gene: TRBV9
CDR3aa: ASSVVLAGPTTYNEQF

j_gene: TRBJ1-2
d_gene: TRBD1
v_gene: TRBV19
CDR3aa: ASSTDRDRANYGYT

j_gene: TRBJ1-1
d_gene: TRBD1
v_gene: TRBV2
CDR3aa: ASSPEGQGTEAF

j_gene: TRBJ2-5
d_gene: TRBD2
v_gene: TRBV13
CDR3aa: ASSLVGGYQETQY

j_gene: TRBJ1-3
d_gene: TRBD1
v_gene: TRBV5-4
CDR3aa: ASSLAGGQGGNTIY

j_gene: TRBJ2-5
d_gene: .
v_gene: TRBV28
CDR3aa: ASRQTETQY

j_gene: TRBJ2-3
d_gene: .
v_gene: TRBV13
CDR3aa: ASSPRGTDTQY

j_gene: TRBJ2-2
d_gene: .
v_gene: TRBV28
CDR3aa: ASSQWGSTGELF

j_gene: TRBJ2-3
d_gene: .
v_gene: TRBV3-1/TRBV3-2
CDR3aa: ASSQRTDTQY